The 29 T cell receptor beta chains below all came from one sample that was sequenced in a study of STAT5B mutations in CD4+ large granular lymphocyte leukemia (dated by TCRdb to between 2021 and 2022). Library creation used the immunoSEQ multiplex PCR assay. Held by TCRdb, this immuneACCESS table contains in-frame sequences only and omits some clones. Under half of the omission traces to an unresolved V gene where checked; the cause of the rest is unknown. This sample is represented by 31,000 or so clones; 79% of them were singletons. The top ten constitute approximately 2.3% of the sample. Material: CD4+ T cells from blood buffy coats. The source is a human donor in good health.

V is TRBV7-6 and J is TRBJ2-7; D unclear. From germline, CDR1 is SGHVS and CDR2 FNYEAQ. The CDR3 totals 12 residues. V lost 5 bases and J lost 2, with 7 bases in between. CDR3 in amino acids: CASSPSTYEQYF. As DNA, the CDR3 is TGTGCCAGCAGCCCCTCCACCTACGAGCAGTACTTC.

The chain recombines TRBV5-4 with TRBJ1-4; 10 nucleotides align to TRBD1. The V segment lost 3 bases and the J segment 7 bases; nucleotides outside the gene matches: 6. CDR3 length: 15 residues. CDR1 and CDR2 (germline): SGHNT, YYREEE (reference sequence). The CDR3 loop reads CASSSSRTGGEKLFF. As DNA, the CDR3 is TGTGCCAGCAGCTCCTCCAGGACAGGGGGTGAAAAACTGTTTTTT.

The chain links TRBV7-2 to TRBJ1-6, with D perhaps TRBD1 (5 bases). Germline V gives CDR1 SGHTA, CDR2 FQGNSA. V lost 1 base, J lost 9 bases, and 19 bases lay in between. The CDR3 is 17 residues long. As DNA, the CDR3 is TGTGCCAGCAGCTTAGGTAGGGGAAGACATAATGGTTCACCCCTCCACTTT. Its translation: CASSLGRGRHNGSPLHF.

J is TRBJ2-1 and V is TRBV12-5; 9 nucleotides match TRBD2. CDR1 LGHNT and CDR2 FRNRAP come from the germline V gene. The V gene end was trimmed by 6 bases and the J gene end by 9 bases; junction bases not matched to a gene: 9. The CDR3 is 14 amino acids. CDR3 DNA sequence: TGTGCTAGTGGACCGCTAGCGGGACGGAGTGAGCAGTTCTTC. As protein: CASGPLAGRSEQFF.

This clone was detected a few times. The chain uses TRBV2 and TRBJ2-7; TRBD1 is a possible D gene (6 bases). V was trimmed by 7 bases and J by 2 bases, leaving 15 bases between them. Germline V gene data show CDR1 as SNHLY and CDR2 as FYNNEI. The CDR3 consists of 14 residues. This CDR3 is CASMRAGDTYEQYF. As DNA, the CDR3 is TGTGCCAGCATGCGGGCAGGGGATACCTACGAGCAGTACTTC.

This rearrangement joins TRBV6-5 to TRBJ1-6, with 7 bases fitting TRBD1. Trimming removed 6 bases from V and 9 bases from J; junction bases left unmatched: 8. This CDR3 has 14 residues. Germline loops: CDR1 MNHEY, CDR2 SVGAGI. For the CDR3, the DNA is TGTGCCAGCAGCCTACAGGGGCAAGGTTCACCCCTCCACTTT. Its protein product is CASSLQGQGSPLHF.

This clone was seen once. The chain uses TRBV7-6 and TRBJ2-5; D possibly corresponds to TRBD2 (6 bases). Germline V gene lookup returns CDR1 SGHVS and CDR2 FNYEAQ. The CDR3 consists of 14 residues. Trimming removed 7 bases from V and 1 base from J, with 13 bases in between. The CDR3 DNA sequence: TGTGCCAGCACTTGGGGAGGACTCCAAGAGACCCAGTACTTC. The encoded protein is CASTWGGLQETQYF.

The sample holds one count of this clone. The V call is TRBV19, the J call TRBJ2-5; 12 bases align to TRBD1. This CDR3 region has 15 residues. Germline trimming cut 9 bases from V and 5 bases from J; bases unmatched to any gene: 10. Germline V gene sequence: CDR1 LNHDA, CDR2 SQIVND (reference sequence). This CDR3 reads CASNPGTGGLETQYF. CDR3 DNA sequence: TGTGCCAGCAACCCCGGGACAGGGGGCTTGGAGACCCAGTACTTC.

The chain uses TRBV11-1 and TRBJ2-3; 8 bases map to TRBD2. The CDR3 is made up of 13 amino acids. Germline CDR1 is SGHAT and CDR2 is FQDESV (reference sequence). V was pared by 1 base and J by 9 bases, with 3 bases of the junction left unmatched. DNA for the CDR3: TGTGCCAGCAGCTTAGGGGGACTAGGCACGCAGTATTTT. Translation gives CASSLGGLGTQYF.

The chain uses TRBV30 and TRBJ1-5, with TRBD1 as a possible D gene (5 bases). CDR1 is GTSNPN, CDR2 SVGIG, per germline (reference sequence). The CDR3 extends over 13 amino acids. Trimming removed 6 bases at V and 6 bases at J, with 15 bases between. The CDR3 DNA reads TGTGCCTGCAAGACAGATTTGGGTCAGCCCCAGCATTTT. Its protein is CACKTDLGQPQHF.

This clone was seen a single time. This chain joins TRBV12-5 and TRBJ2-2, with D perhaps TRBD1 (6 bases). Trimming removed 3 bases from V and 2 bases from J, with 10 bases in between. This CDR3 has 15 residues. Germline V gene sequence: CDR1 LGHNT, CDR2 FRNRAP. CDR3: CASGLLQGNTGELFF. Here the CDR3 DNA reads TGTGCTAGTGGTTTATTACAGGGTAACACCGGGGAGCTGTTTTTT. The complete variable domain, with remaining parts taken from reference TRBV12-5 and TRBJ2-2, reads DARVTQTPRHKVTEMGQEVTMRCQPILGHNTVFWYRQTMMQGLELLAYFRNRAPLDDSGMPKDRFSAEMPDATLATLKIQPSEPRDSAVYFCASGLLQGNTGELFFGEGSRLTVL.

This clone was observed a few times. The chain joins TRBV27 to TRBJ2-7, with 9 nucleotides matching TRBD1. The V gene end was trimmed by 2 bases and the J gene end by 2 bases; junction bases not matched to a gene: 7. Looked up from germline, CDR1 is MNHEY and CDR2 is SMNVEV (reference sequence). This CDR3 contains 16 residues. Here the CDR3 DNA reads TGTGCCAGCAGTTTAACGGGACAGGGTTTGACCTACGAGCAGTACTTC. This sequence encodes CASSLTGQGLTYEQYF.

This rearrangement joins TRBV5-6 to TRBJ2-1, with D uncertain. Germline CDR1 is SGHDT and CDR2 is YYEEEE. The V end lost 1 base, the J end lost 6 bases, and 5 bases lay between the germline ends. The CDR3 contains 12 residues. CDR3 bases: TGTGCCAGCAGCTTGAGGTTCAATGAGCAGTTCTTC. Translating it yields CASSLRFNEQFF. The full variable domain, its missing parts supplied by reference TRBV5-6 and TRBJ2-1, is DAGVTQSPTHLIKTRGQQVTLRCSPKSGHDTVSWYQQALGQGPQFIFQYYEEEERQRGNFPDRFSGHQFPNYSSELNVNALLLGDSALYLCASSLRFNEQFFGPGTRLTVL.

The CDR3 DNA is TGTGCCAGCAGTGATTCGGGGGGAAACATTCAGTACTTC. It encodes CASSDSGGNIQYF. V and J are TRBV6-4 and TRBJ2-4; 7 bases fit TRBD2. The junction had 2 bases not matched to a gene; V was cut back by 3 bases and J by 6 bases. This CDR3 spans 13 amino acids. Germline-derived CDR1 and CDR2 are MRHNA and SNTAGT.

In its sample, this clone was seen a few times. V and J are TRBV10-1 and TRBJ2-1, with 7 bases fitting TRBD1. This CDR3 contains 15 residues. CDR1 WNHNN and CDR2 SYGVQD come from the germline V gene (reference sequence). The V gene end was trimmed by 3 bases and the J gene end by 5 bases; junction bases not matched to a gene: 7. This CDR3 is CASSDSQGKDNEQFF. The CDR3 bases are TGCGCCAGCAGTGATTCACAGGGGAAGGACAATGAGCAGTTCTTC.

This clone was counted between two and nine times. The CDR3 reads CASSLRPGAGEQYF. The CDR3 coding sequence is TGTGCCAGCAGTCTCCGTCCAGGGGCGGGTGAGCAGTACTTC. The chain couples TRBV6-4 to TRBJ2-7; weak D call: TRBD1 (6 bases). This CDR3 spans 14 amino acids. V lost 5 bases to trimming and J lost 7 bases, with 18 bases between them. Germline V gives CDR1 MRHNA, CDR2 SNTAGT.

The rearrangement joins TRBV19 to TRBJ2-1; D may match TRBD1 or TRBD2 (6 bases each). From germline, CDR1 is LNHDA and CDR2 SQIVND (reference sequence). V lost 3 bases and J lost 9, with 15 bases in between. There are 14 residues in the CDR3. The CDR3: CASSILGGQGEQFF. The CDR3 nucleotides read TGTGCCAGTAGTATCCTCGGGGGCCAGGGTGAGCAGTTCTTC.

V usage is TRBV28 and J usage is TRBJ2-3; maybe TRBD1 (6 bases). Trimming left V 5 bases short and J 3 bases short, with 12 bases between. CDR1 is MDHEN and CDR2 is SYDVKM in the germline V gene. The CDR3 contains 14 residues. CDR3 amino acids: CASSPTGTTDTQYF. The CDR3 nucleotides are TGTGCCAGCAGTCCAACAGGGACAACAGATACGCAGTATTTT.

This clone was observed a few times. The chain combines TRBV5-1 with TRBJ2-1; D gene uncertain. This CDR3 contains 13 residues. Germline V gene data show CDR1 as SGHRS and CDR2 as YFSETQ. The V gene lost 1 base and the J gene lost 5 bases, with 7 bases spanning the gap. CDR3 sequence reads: CASSLLSDNEQFF. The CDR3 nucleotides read TGCGCCAGCAGCTTGTTGAGTGACAATGAGCAGTTCTTC.

CDR3 sequence reads: CASSLGYRDRAHYGYTF. The DNA of the CDR3 is TGCGCCAGCAGCTTGGGGTACCGGGACAGGGCGCACTATGGCTACACCTTC. The V and J genes are TRBV5-1 and TRBJ1-2, with TRBD1 matching over 9 bases. CDR3 size: 17 residues. V was clipped by 0 bases and J by 3 bases; unmatched bases: 9. Germline values: CDR1 SGHRS, CDR2 YFSETQ.

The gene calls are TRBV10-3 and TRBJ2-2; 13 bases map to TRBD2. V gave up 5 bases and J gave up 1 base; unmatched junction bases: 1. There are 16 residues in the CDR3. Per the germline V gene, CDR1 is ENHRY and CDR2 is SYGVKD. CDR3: CAISRTSGGNTGELFF. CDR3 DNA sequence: TGTGCCATCAGTAGGACTAGCGGGGGGAACACCGGGGAGCTGTTTTTT.

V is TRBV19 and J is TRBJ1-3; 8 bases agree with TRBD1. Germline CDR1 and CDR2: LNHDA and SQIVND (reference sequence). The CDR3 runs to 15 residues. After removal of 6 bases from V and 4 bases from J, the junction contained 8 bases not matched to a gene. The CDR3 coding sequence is TGTGCCAGTAGGGTCCAGGGGGCAGCAGGAAACACCATATATTTT. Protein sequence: CASRVQGAAGNTIYF. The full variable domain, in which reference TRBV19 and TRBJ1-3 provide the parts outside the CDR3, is DGGITQSPKYLFRKEGQNVTLSCEQNLNHDAMYWYRQDPGQGLRLIYYSQIVNDFQKGDIAEGYSVSREKKESFPLTVTSAQKNPTAFYLCASRVQGAAGNTIYFGEGSWLTVV.

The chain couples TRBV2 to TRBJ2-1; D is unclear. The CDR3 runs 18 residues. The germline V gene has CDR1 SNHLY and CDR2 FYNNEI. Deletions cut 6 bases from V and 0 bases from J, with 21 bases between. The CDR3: CASSATITVSSSYNEQFF. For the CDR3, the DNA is TGTGCCAGCAGCGCCACCATCACAGTTTCTAGCTCCTACAATGAGCAGTTCTTC. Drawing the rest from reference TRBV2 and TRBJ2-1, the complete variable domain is EPEVTQTPSHQVTQMGQEVILRCVPISNHLYFYWYRQILGQKVEFLVSFYNNEISEKSEIFDDQFSVERPDGSNFTLKIRSTKLEDSAMYFCASSATITVSSSYNEQFFGPGTRLTVL.

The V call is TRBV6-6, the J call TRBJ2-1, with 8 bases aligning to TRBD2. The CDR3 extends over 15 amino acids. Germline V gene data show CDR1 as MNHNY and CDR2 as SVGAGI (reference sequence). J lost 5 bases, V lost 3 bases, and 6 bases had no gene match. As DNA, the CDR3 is TGTGCCAGCAGTTATAGGAGCGGGAGAAACAATGAGCAGTTCTTC. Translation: CASSYRSGRNNEQFF.

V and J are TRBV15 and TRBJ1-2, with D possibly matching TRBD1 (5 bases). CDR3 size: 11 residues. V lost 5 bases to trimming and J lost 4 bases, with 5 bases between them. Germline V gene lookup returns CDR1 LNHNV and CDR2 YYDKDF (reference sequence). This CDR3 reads CATSGGYGYTF. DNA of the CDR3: TGTGCCACCAGCGGGGGCTATGGCTACACCTTC.

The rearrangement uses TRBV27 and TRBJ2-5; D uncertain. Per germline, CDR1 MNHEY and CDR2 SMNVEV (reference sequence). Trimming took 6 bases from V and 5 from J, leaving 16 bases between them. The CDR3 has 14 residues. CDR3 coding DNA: TGTGCCAGCAGCCTTCGGTTGGGGTGGGAGACCCAGTACTTC. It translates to CASSLRLGWETQYF.

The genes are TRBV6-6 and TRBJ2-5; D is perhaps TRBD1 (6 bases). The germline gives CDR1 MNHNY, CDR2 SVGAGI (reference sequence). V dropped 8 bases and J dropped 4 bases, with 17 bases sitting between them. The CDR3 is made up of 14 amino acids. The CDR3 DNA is TGTGCCAGCGCGTCGGACCAGGGGACAGAGACCCAGTACTTC. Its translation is CASASDQGTETQYF.

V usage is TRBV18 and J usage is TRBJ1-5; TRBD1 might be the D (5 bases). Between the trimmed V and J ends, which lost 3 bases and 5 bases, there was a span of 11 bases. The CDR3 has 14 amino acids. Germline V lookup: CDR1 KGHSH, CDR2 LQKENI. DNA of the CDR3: TGTGCCAGCTCACCCCGACAGTCTGATCAGCCCCAGCATTTT. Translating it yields CASSPRQSDQPQHF.

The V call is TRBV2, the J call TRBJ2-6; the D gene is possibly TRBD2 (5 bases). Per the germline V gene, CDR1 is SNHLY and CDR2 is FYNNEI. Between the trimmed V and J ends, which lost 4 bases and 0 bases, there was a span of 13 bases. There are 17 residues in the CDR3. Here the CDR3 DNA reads TGTGCCAGCAGTGTGGAGGCCAGCGCCTCTGGGGCCAACGTCCTGACTTTC. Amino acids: CASSVEASASGANVLTF.